These 32 T cell receptor beta chains share one sample of origin, sequenced in a study of T cells after yellow fever vaccination. TCRdb used MiXCR to reprocess the 5' RACE reads, holding one entry per CDR3 protein. Seen here are about 340,000 distinct CDR3 sequences, under 15% observed once, and the top ten hold more than 3%. The material sequenced was CD4+ T cells sorted from PBMCs, taken 15 days after the yellow fever booster vaccination. These TCRs come from a man aged 18 to 29 who received the YFV17D yellow fever vaccine.

The V gene is TRBV4-1, the J gene TRBJ2-1; 7 bases are a match to TRBD1. The J segment lost 8 bases and the V segment lost 2 bases, leaving 6 bases of the junction unmatched. Germline V lookup: CDR1 MGHRA, CDR2 YSYEKL. The CDR3 consists of 14 residues. Written as DNA, the CDR3 is TGCGCCAGCAGCCAACCGGGACAGCGTCATGAGCAGTTCTTC. Translating gives CASSQPGQRHEQFF.

About this clonotype itself: A much larger clone sits a single nucleotide away, making a read error possible. The CDR3 reads CASSPRTGDYGYTF. In nucleotides, the CDR3 is TGTGCCAGCTCACCACGGACAGGGGACTATGGCTACACCTTC. This sequence joins TRBV18 and TRBJ1-2, with 9 bases fitting TRBD1. After removal of 1 base from V and 3 bases from J, the junction contained 0 bases not matched to a gene. Germline V CDR1 and CDR2: KGHSH, LQKENI. The CDR3 spans 14 residues.

With respect to this clonotype: One junction end does not reproduce the germline sequence, and a read error may be involved. The V call is TRBV20-1, the J call TRBJ1-1; 8 positions match TRBD1. Germline assignment: CDR1 DFQATT and CDR2 SNEGSKA (reference sequence). The CDR3 covers 13 residues. CDR3 in amino acids: CSARDQDRAGYSF. CDR3 DNA sequence: TGCAGTGCTAGAGATCAGGACAGGGCCGGGTACAGTTTT.

This clonotype was seen only a few times. V gene TRBV5-1 combines with J gene TRBJ1-1; a weak D match, TRBD1 (5 bases). This CDR3 is built from 13 residues. V gave up 6 bases and J gave up 1 base, with 10 bases separating them. Germline loops: CDR1 SGHRS, CDR2 YFSETQ. CDR3 sequence: CASKGGENTEAFF. In nucleotides, the CDR3 is TGCGCCAGCAAAGGAGGGGAGAACACTGAAGCTTTCTTT.

The chain joins TRBV7-6 to TRBJ2-1; 12 bases are a match to TRBD2. Losses at the gene ends were 3 bases for V and 6 bases for J; bases not matched to a gene: 3. This CDR3 has 15 amino acids. Germline V lookup: CDR1 SGHVS, CDR2 FNYEAQ. The CDR3 DNA sequence: TGTGCCAGCAGCTTGTCTAGCGGGGGGGCCAATGAGCAGTTCTTC. It encodes CASSLSSGGANEQFF.

J is TRBJ2-3 and V is TRBV7-3, with 9 bases lining up with TRBD2. CDR3 length: 14 residues. Germline trimming cut 6 bases from V and 2 bases from J; bases unmatched to any gene: 3. Germline CDR1 is SGHTA and CDR2 is FQGTGA. Written as DNA, the CDR3 is TGTGCCAGCAGAGCGGGGGGCGCCACAGATACGCAGTATTTT. Translation: CASRAGGATDTQYF.

The V call is TRBV15, the J call TRBJ2-1, with TRBD1 as a possible D gene (6 bases). CDR1 and CDR2 from the germline V gene are LNHNV and YYDKDF (reference sequence). V was clipped by 4 bases and J by 9 bases, with 16 bases between them. CDR3 length equals 14 residues. This chain's CDR3 is CATSTPVTGLEQFF. The DNA for the CDR3 is TGTGCCACCAGCACTCCCGTGACAGGTCTTGAGCAGTTCTTC.

The rearrangement joins TRBV20-1 to TRBJ1-2, with a possible D match to TRBD1 (6 bases). The length of the CDR3 is 13 residues. Between the trimmed V and J ends, which lost 3 bases and 2 bases, there was a span of 10 bases. CDR1 and CDR2 (germline): DFQATT, SNEGSKA (reference sequence). CDR3 amino acids: CSARTGPNYGYTF. The DNA of the CDR3 is TGCAGTGCTAGGACAGGTCCAAACTATGGCTACACCTTC.

The chain has TRBV24-1 and TRBJ1-6; D is undetermined. Germline V gene lookup returns CDR1 KGHDR and CDR2 SFDVKD. The CDR3 length is 14 residues. V was clipped by 9 bases and J by 7 bases, with 15 bases between them. CDR3 in DNA: TGTGCCACCCCACGCGGTGCGGGCAATTCACCCCTCCACTTT. This translates into CATPRGAGNSPLHF.

This clonotype appeared a few times. The chain is built from TRBV20-1 and TRBJ1-3; possibly TRBD1 for D (5 bases). Germline V gene sequence: CDR1 DFQATT, CDR2 SNEGSKA (reference sequence). This CDR3 contains 14 residues. Trimming took off 6 bases at V and 0 bases at J, with 12 bases between the two ends. CDR3 nucleotide sequence: TGCAGTGCGTTGCGACAGAGCTCTGGAAACACCATATATTTT. This codes for CSALRQSSGNTIYF.

This clonotype was found many times. The chain has TRBV29-1 and TRBJ1-2; D unclear. V was cut by 3 bases and J by 2 bases, with 13 bases left in between. The CDR3 runs 14 residues. Germline assignment: CDR1 SQVTM and CDR2 ANQGSEA. The CDR3 here is CSVERGIENYGYTF. The CDR3 nucleotides are TGCAGCGTTGAGAGAGGTATTGAAAACTATGGCTACACCTTC. The full variable domain, completed using reference TRBV29-1 and TRBJ1-2, is SAVISQKPSRDICQRGTSLTIQCQVDSQVTMMFWYRQQPGQSLTLIATANQGSEATYESGFVIDKFPISRPNLTFSTLTVSNMSPEDSSIYLCSVERGIENYGYTFGSGTRLTVV.

The V and J genes are TRBV7-9 and TRBJ1-2; TRBD1 might be the D (6 bases). Germline loops: CDR1 SEHNR, CDR2 FQNEAQ (reference sequence). The ends were cut back, 1 base at V and 2 bases at J, with 11 bases in the middle. The CDR3 has 15 amino acids. In nucleotides, the CDR3 is TGTGCCAGCAGCTTAGGGTTCGGACAGAACTATGGCTACACCTTC. Protein sequence: CASSLGFGQNYGYTF.

This clonotype showed up many times. V and J are TRBV7-2 and TRBJ2-2; D perhaps matches TRBD1 (5 bases). The CDR3 covers 14 residues. V dropped 5 bases and J dropped 7 bases, with 14 bases sitting between them. The germline CDR1 and CDR2 sequences are SGHTA and FQGNSA. CDR3 region: CASSIRQGDGELFF. The DNA of the CDR3 is TGTGCCAGCAGCATCAGACAAGGGGACGGGGAGCTGTTTTTT.

V and J are TRBV20-1 and TRBJ1-1; 8 bases line up with TRBD1. Trimming cost V 6 bases and J 6 bases; bases outside gene matches: 9. CDR1 is DFQATT and CDR2 is SNEGSKA in the germline V gene (reference sequence). The CDR3 spans 13 residues. Here the CDR3 DNA reads TGCAGTGCAAACAGGGGGGTGAGCGCTGAAGCTTTCTTT. It specifies CSANRGVSAEAFF.

The chain joins TRBV18 to TRBJ2-5; D might be TRBD1 (5 bases). The CDR3 runs to 15 residues. Germline CDR1 and CDR2: KGHSH and LQKENI. Between the trimmed V and J ends, which lost 3 bases and 2 bases, there was a span of 13 bases. The CDR3 here is CASSPKFRAQETQYF. DNA of the CDR3: TGTGCCAGCTCACCGAAGTTCAGGGCTCAAGAGACCCAGTACTTC.

This chain links TRBV20-1 with TRBJ2-4, with D perhaps TRBD1 (6 bases). The CDR3 runs to 13 residues. Germline V gives CDR1 DFQATT, CDR2 SNEGSKA (reference sequence). Trimming removed 5 bases at V and 3 bases at J, with 11 bases between. CDR3 bases: TGCAGTGCTCATAGACAGGACAAAAACATTCAGTACTTC. This sequence encodes CSAHRQDKNIQYF.

This clonotype was seen a few times. The CDR3 DNA reads as TGTGCCAGCAGCTTAGGGACAGTGGAGACCCAGTACTTC. It is translated as CASSLGTVETQYF. The chain employs TRBV7-6 and TRBJ2-5; a possible D gene is TRBD1 (6 bases). V lost 1 base and J lost 5, with 8 bases in between. Per germline, CDR1 SGHVS and CDR2 FNYEAQ. There are 13 residues in the CDR3.

The J gene is TRBJ2-7, the V gene TRBV4-3, with a tentative D call TRBD2 (7 bases). V lost 0 bases, J lost 4 bases, and 10 bases lay in between. CDR1 and CDR2 (germline): LGHNA, YSLEER. The CDR3 length is 14 residues. This chain's CDR3 is CASSQERGGYEQYF. The CDR3, as DNA: TGCGCCAGCAGCCAAGAGAGGGGGGGATACGAGCAGTACTTC.

This clonotype was detected ten times or more. The genes are TRBV29-1 and TRBJ2-1; 8 bases map to TRBD1. Trimming took 7 bases from V and 4 from J; bases not matched to a gene: 9. This CDR3 comprises 14 residues. From germline, CDR1 is SQVTM and CDR2 ANQGSEA. CDR3 bases: TGCAGCGGGTGGGACAGGACTACTTACAATGAGCAGTTCTTC. This sequence encodes CSGWDRTTYNEQFF.

V gene TRBV5-4 combines with J gene TRBJ2-3; 7 nucleotides align to TRBD1. The CDR3 extends over 14 amino acids. Germline-derived CDR1 and CDR2 are SGHNT and YYREEE (reference sequence). The V segment lost 3 bases and the J segment 6 bases; nucleotides outside the gene matches: 7. Here the CDR3 reads CASSSGQVADTQYF. The DNA of the CDR3 is TGTGCCAGCAGCTCAGGACAGGTAGCTGATACGCAGTATTTT.

In this sample, this clonotype turned up a few times. This chain links TRBV3-1 with TRBJ1-6; TRBD1 is a possible D gene (6 bases). The CDR3 length is 15 residues. The V end was cut by 6 bases, the J end by 7 bases, with 16 bases between. The V gene's germline CDR1 is LGHDT and CDR2 YNNKEL (reference sequence). CDR3 protein: CASRFRDTENSPLHF. The CDR3 nucleotides read TGTGCCAGCAGATTCCGGGACACGGAAAATTCACCCCTCCACTTT.

The chain has TRBV29-1 and TRBJ1-1; possible D gene TRBD1, 6 bases. The V gene lost 4 bases and the J gene lost 4 bases, with 16 bases spanning the gap. Looked up from germline, CDR1 is SQVTM and CDR2 is ANQGSEA. The CDR3 has 14 residues. CDR3 DNA sequence: TGCAGCGTTGGTCGGGGGGGCGCGTTCACTGAAGCTTTCTTT. It translates to CSVGRGGAFTEAFF.

The chain recombines TRBV30 with TRBJ2-5; no clear D gene. In germline, CDR1 is GTSNPN, CDR2 SVGIG (reference sequence). The germline V and J ends were trimmed by 2 bases and 2 bases, with 9 bases remaining between them. The CDR3 contains 13 residues. In nucleotides, the CDR3 is TGTGCCTGGAGTCGTCGGAGACAAGAGACCCAGTACTTC. Amino acids: CAWSRRRQETQYF.

This clonotype was picked up a small number of times. The chain recombines TRBV10-3 with TRBJ1-5; TRBD1 aligns across 10 bases. The CDR3 sequence is 15 residues long. Germline loops: CDR1 ENHRY, CDR2 SYGVKD. V shed 7 bases and J 5 bases; nucleotides not matched to a gene: 8. CDR3 residues: CAIKPGTGEDQPQHF. In DNA form, the CDR3 reads TGTGCCATCAAGCCTGGGACAGGGGAAGATCAGCCCCAGCATTTT.

This clonotype has more than one count but fewer than ten. The chain recombines TRBV6-5 with TRBJ2-2, with D unclear. Germline V CDR1 and CDR2: MNHEY, SVGAGI. Trimming removed 6 bases at V and 0 bases at J, with 8 bases between. The CDR3 is 14 amino acids. CDR3 residues: CASRTQANTGELFF. The CDR3, as DNA: TGTGCCAGCAGGACACAAGCGAACACCGGGGAGCTGTTTTTT.

The genes are TRBV10-2 and TRBJ1-3; tentative D call: TRBD1 (6 bases). The CDR3 has 15 residues. The germline V gene has CDR1 WSHSY and CDR2 SAAADI. Trimming left V 6 bases short and J 4 bases short, with 16 bases between. The CDR3 protein is CASSRDTTPGNTIYF. For the CDR3, the DNA is TGCGCCAGCAGCCGGGACACCACACCCGGAAACACCATATATTTT.

This chain's CDR3 is CASSYSGQSSYNSPLHF. In DNA form, the CDR3 reads TGTGCCAGCAGTTACTCGGGGCAAAGCTCCTATAATTCACCCCTCCACTTT. V and J are TRBV6-6 and TRBJ1-6; a possible D gene is TRBD1 (5 bases). The germline V and J ends were trimmed by 0 bases and 0 bases, with 9 bases remaining between them. The CDR3 is made up of 17 amino acids. Germline V gene sequence: CDR1 MNHNY, CDR2 SVGAGI (reference sequence).

The table lists this clonotype with a few counts. V gene TRBV10-2 combines with J gene TRBJ2-4; TRBD2 matches at 7 bases. Germline CDR1 reads WSHSY; CDR2 reads SAAADI. Trimming removed 0 bases from V and 7 bases from J; junction bases left unmatched: 3. This CDR3 has 14 amino acids. CDR3 amino acids: CASSESGGGNIQYF. In DNA, the CDR3 is TGCGCCAGCAGTGAGTCCGGGGGAGGGAACATTCAGTACTTC.

The genes are TRBV5-1 and TRBJ2-1; 8 bases align to TRBD2. V shed 5 bases and J 7 bases; nucleotides not matched to a gene: 8. CDR1 is SGHRS, CDR2 YFSETQ, per germline. The CDR3 totals 14 residues. The chain's CDR3 is CASSWTSPTNEQFF. CDR3 DNA: TGCGCCAGCAGTTGGACTAGCCCCACGAATGAGCAGTTCTTC.

At least ten counts were recorded for this clonotype. This chain uses TRBV5-1 with TRBJ2-5; 7 bases map to TRBD2. The length of the CDR3 is 15 residues. CDR1 and CDR2 (germline): SGHRS, YFSETQ. The V and J ends lost 1 base and 0 bases, in that order; junction bases with no gene match: 3. CDR3 DNA: TGCGCCAGCAGCTTGTCTAGCGGTAACCAAGAGACCCAGTACTTC. This sequence encodes CASSLSSGNQETQYF.

This clonotype appeared a few times. J is TRBJ2-5 and V is TRBV20-1; 13 bases are shared with TRBD2. V was clipped by 4 bases and J by 4 bases; unmatched bases: 6. CDR1 DFQATT and CDR2 SNEGSKA come from the germline V gene (reference sequence). CDR3 length equals 15 residues. The CDR3 DNA sequence: TGCAGTGCTACTACTAGCGGGGGGGTAAGAGAGACCCAGTACTTC. Protein sequence: CSATTSGGVRETQYF.

The chain recombines TRBV6-2 or TRBV6-3 with TRBJ2-3, with 9 nucleotides matching TRBD2. Germline CDR1 is MNHEY and CDR2 is SVGEGT. The CDR3 totals 13 residues. With V trimmed by 5 bases and J by 10 bases, 7 bases remained unmatched. CDR3 coding DNA: TGTGCCAGCAGTGACTTAATAGCGGGGGCGCAGTATTTT. Its protein is CASSDLIAGAQYF.